A single sample is the source of the 7 T cell receptor beta chains below, sequenced in a study of low-dose radiotherapy and immunotherapy resistance in tumors. Regarding time point: before trial treatment. cDNA synthesis used a TRAV/TRBV-specific primer set for both chains. Both a constant-region primer and a V-primer adapter served to amplify TCRs across 15 to 20 PCR cycles. TCRdb independently ran MiXCR on the reads; one entry per CDR3 protein. The sample has 60,000 to 90,000 distinct CDR3 sequences; roughly 31% are singletons. The sample was PBMCs, taken before treatment. The receptor set was obtained from a female donor with ovarian cancer.

This clonotype was recorded at least ten times. The J gene is TRBJ2-4, the V gene TRBV2; 8 bases line up with TRBD2. Per the germline V gene, CDR1 is SNHLY and CDR2 is FYNNEI. The CDR3 extends over 18 amino acids. Trimming took 2 bases from V and 8 from J; bases not matched to a gene: 17. The chain's CDR3 is CASSESGSGVAAWYIQYF. The CDR3 DNA follows: TGTGCCAGCAGTGAATCGGGTAGCGGGGTTGCCGCCTGGTACATTCAGTACTTC.

This clonotype occurred many times. The chain is built from TRBV3-1 and TRBJ1-5; perhaps TRBD1 as D (5 bases). Per germline, CDR1 LGHDT and CDR2 YNNKEL (reference sequence). The CDR3 covers 14 residues. Between the trimmed V and J ends, which lost 1 base and 10 bases, there was a span of 14 bases. The CDR3 is CASSQVGDAQPQHF. The DNA of the CDR3 is TGTGCCAGCAGCCAAGTAGGGGACGCGCAACCCCAGCATTTT.

This chain links TRBV7-9 with TRBJ2-1; no definite D call. CDR1 is SEHNR, CDR2 FQNEAQ, per germline (reference sequence). CDR3 length: 12 amino acids. Trimming removed 2 bases from V and 6 bases from J, with 5 bases in between. The CDR3 here is CASSLFSNEQFF. In DNA form, the CDR3 reads TGTGCCAGCAGCTTATTCTCCAATGAGCAGTTCTTC.

This clonotype was seen repeatedly, ten times or more. The genes are TRBV4-1 and TRBJ1-4; the D gene is possibly TRBD1 (5 bases). V gave up 0 bases and J gave up 7 bases, with 12 bases separating them. CDR3 length: 15 residues. Germline V gene sequence: CDR1 MGHRA, CDR2 YSYEKL. The CDR3 sequence is CASSQEATAVEKLFF. As DNA, the CDR3 is TGCGCCAGCAGCCAAGAGGCGACAGCGGTTGAAAAACTGTTTTTT.

About this clonotype: This likely came from a read error, as a far larger clone is one base away. V is TRBV7-2 and J is TRBJ2-1, with 10 nucleotides matching TRBD1. After removal of 5 bases from V and 10 bases from J, the junction contained 5 bases not matched to a gene. The CDR3 spans 13 residues. The germline gives CDR1 SGHTA, CDR2 FQGNSA. CDR3 in amino acids: CASSVDRGYEQFF. The CDR3 DNA follows: TGTGCCAGCAGCGTGGACAGGGGGTACGAGCAGTTCTTC. The full variable domain, completed using reference TRBV7-2 and TRBJ2-1, is GAGVSQSPSNKVTEKGKDVELRCDPISGHTALYWYRQSLGQGLEFLIYFQGNSAPDKSGLPSDRFSAERTGGSVSTLTIQRTQQEDSAVYLCASSVDRGYEQFFGPGTRLTVL.

The sample holds many counts of this clonotype. This chain uses TRBV3-1 with TRBJ1-6, with D uncertain. CDR3 length: 14 residues. Trimming pared 3 bases from V and 8 bases from J, leaving 11 bases between. Per the germline V gene, CDR1 is LGHDT and CDR2 is YNNKEL (reference sequence). CDR3 protein: CASSHRSRDSPLHF. Written as DNA, the CDR3 is TGTGCCAGCAGCCATAGATCAAGGGATTCACCCCTCCACTTT.

This clonotype was seen at least ten times. The CDR3 protein is CASSLASTKQETQYF. CDR3 in DNA: TGTGCCAGCAGCTTAGCGTCGACTAAGCAAGAGACCCAGTACTTC. The J gene is TRBJ2-5, the V gene TRBV7-2, with D maybe TRBD2 (5 bases). The CDR3 loop spans 15 amino acids. V shed 0 bases and J shed 2 bases, with 10 bases lying between them. Per germline, CDR1 SGHTA and CDR2 FQGNSA.